The 19 T cell receptor beta chains below come from one sample, sequenced in a study of OX40 agonist ivuxolimab in advanced cancers. Measured with immunoSEQ multiplex PCR; TCRdb has only the in-frame clones, and not every one. The sample shows about 47,000 clones, around 90% of them seen only once. Specimen: CD4+ or CD8+ T cells sorted from blood, collected in a trial of the OX40 agonist ivuxolimab. The receptors shown here come from an adult with an advanced solid tumor such as melanoma, head and neck, liver or kidney cancer.

The CDR3 here is CASSPRPNEQFF. The CDR3 DNA follows: TGTGCCAGCAGCCCCCGGCCCAATGAGCAGTTCTTC. The chain links TRBV9 to TRBJ2-1; D is uncertain. Between the trimmed V and J ends, which lost 4 bases and 6 bases, there was a span of 8 bases. Germline-derived CDR1 and CDR2 are SGDLS and YYNGEE. The CDR3 runs to 12 residues. Using reference TRBV9 and TRBJ2-1 for the parts outside the CDR3, the full variable domain is DSGVTQTPKHLITATGQRVTLRCSPRSGDLSVYWYQQSLDQGLQFLIQYYNGEERAKGNILERFSAQQFPDLHSELNLSSLELGDSALYFCASSPRPNEQFFGPGTRLTVL.

The rearrangement links TRBV6-6 to TRBJ1-4, with TRBD1 as a possible D gene (5 bases). Germline CDR1 is MNHNY and CDR2 is SVGAGI (reference sequence). The CDR3 is 13 amino acids. Trimming stripped 8 bases from V and 4 bases from J, with 11 bases between. CDR3 DNA: TGTGCCAGCCTGGACATTTTTAATGAAAAACTGTTTTTT. Translation: CASLDIFNEKLFF.

The rearrangement links TRBV6-5 to TRBJ1-5; 7 bases match TRBD1. V lost 6 bases and J lost 0; bases outside the gene matches: 5. The length of the CDR3 is 15 residues. In germline, CDR1 is MNHEY, CDR2 SVGAGI. The CDR3 sequence is CASRRQGHSNQPQHF. CDR3 nucleotide sequence: TGTGCCAGCAGAAGACAGGGACATAGCAATCAGCCCCAGCATTTT.

The chain combines TRBV5-1 with TRBJ1-2; 8 bases align to TRBD1. Germline CDR1 and CDR2: SGHRS and YFSETQ. V gave up 4 bases and J gave up 4 bases; unmatched junction bases: 3. This CDR3 spans 13 amino acids. CDR3 in amino acids: CASSGGTGYGYTF. CDR3 in DNA: TGCGCCAGCAGCGGCGGGACAGGCTATGGCTACACCTTC.

The chain joins TRBV28 to TRBJ2-7; no clear D. Germline V gives CDR1 MDHEN, CDR2 SYDVKM. The germline V and J ends were trimmed by 4 bases and 6 bases, with 10 bases remaining between them. The CDR3 consists of 12 residues. CDR3 nucleotide sequence: TGTGCCAGCAGTTCCCTTATTCCCGAGCAGTACTTC. Its translation is CASSSLIPEQYF.

The chain combines TRBV5-1 with TRBJ1-1, with a weak D call TRBD1 (6 bases). Deletions cut 0 bases from V and 4 bases from J, with 13 bases between. The germline V gene encodes CDR1 SGHRS and CDR2 YFSETQ. The CDR3 consists of 15 residues. The CDR3 region is CASSLEPGVGTEAFF. The CDR3 DNA reads TGCGCCAGCAGCTTGGAGCCAGGGGTGGGCACTGAAGCTTTCTTT. Filled out from reference TRBV5-1 and TRBJ1-1, the complete variable domain reads KAGVTQTPRYLIKTRGQQVTLSCSPISGHRSVSWYQQTPGQGLQFLFEYFSETQRNKGNFPGRFSGRQFSNSRSEMNVSTLELGDSALYLCASSLEPGVGTEAFFGQGTRLTVV.

The chain carries TRBV5-1 and TRBJ2-2, with TRBD2 matching 10 bases. The length of the CDR3 is 16 residues. The ends lost 1 base at V and 6 bases at J; junction bases unmatched: 6. Germline V gene data show CDR1 as SGHRS and CDR2 as YFSETQ. As DNA, the CDR3 is TGCGCCAGCAGCTTGACTAGCGGGAAGGTGGCCGGGGAGCTGTTTTTT. This codes for CASSLTSGKVAGELFF.

This clone was counted only a few times. The chain links TRBV4-1 to TRBJ2-7; tentative D call: TRBD2 (6 bases). Trimming stripped 5 bases from V and 0 bases from J, with 11 bases between. The CDR3 runs 14 residues. Germline loops: CDR1 MGHRA, CDR2 YSYEKL. The CDR3 region is CASSTATSSYEQYF. In nucleotides, the CDR3 is TGCGCCAGCAGCACAGCGACTAGCTCCTACGAGCAGTACTTC.

The V gene is TRBV28, the J gene TRBJ1-5; tentative D call: TRBD1 (5 bases). The CDR3 is made up of 14 amino acids. Trimming took off 7 bases at V and 4 bases at J, with 14 bases between the two ends. From germline, CDR1 is MDHEN and CDR2 SYDVKM. This chain's CDR3 is CASKGPNSNQPQHF. In DNA, the CDR3 is TGTGCCAGCAAGGGACCGAATTCAAATCAGCCCCAGCATTTT.

J is TRBJ1-1 and V is TRBV19; possibly TRBD1 for D (6 bases). V dropped 7 bases and J dropped 1 base, with 16 bases sitting between them. This CDR3 region has 15 residues. The germline V gene has CDR1 LNHDA and CDR2 SQIVND (reference sequence). In DNA, the CDR3 is TGTGCCAGTATTAAACAGGGAGGAACGAACACTGAAGCTTTCTTT. Translating gives CASIKQGGTNTEAFF.

The chain uses TRBV4-1 and TRBJ2-7; D may be TRBD1 (5 bases). V lost 0 bases to trimming and J lost 0 bases, with 9 bases between them. This CDR3 has 15 residues. The germline gives CDR1 MGHRA, CDR2 YSYEKL. The CDR3 loop reads CASSQEPRASYEQYF. Here the CDR3 DNA reads TGCGCCAGCAGCCAAGAACCCAGGGCCTCCTACGAGCAGTACTTC.

The table lists this clone with a count of one. This sequence joins TRBV18 and TRBJ2-1; 7 bases align to TRBD2. J gave up 5 bases and V 2 bases, and 9 bases lay outside the gene matches. The CDR3 covers 16 residues. Per the germline V gene, CDR1 is KGHSH and CDR2 is LQKENI. CDR3 sequence: CASSPRLAEINNEQFF. CDR3 DNA sequence: TGTGCCAGCTCACCAAGGCTAGCGGAGATAAACAATGAGCAGTTCTTC.

The V call is TRBV4-1, the J call TRBJ1-2, with 8 bases fitting TRBD1. CDR3 length: 14 amino acids. Germline V gene sequence: CDR1 MGHRA, CDR2 YSYEKL. V was clipped by 2 bases and J by 7 bases; unmatched bases: 6. The CDR3 region has the DNA TGCGCCAGCAGCCAACAGTACAGGGGGTCTGGCTACACCTTC. This codes for CASSQQYRGSGYTF.

The V gene is TRBV7-8, the J gene TRBJ1-2, with D possibly matching TRBD1 (5 bases). Germline V gene sequence: CDR1 SGHVS, CDR2 FQNEAQ. V was pared by 3 bases and J by 2 bases, with 10 bases between. The CDR3 covers 14 residues. CDR3 sequence (DNA): TGTGCCAGCAGCTTCCTCAGGGAAAACTATGGCTACACCTTC. It codes for CASSFLRENYGYTF.

This clone was observed a handful of times. The rearrangement uses TRBV12-5 and TRBJ1-4, with D perhaps matching TRBD1 (6 bases). CDR1 is LGHNT and CDR2 is FRNRAP in the germline V gene. CDR3 length: 18 residues. V shed 9 bases and J shed 4 bases, with 27 bases lying between them. CDR3 nucleotides: TGTGCTAGCTGGCCAGCCCTCCCTAACAGGGCCTTTAATGAAAAACTGTTTTTT. This codes for CASWPALPNRAFNEKLFF.

The V and J genes are TRBV9 and TRBJ2-2, with D tentatively TRBD2 (5 bases). V was cut by 3 bases and J by 4 bases, with 10 bases left in between. The CDR3 is 14 residues long. Germline values: CDR1 SGDLS, CDR2 YYNGEE. The CDR3 sequence is CASSGSTSTGELFF. The CDR3 DNA sequence: TGTGCCAGCAGCGGATCAACTAGCACCGGGGAGCTGTTTTTT.

V usage is TRBV30 and J usage is TRBJ2-2, with D possibly being TRBD1 (5 bases). Trimming took off 0 bases at V and 1 base at J, with 12 bases between the two ends. The CDR3 length is 16 residues. Germline V gene sequence: CDR1 GTSNPN, CDR2 SVGIG (reference sequence). The CDR3 here is CAWSVPAGMNTGELFF. CDR3 nucleotide sequence: TGTGCCTGGAGTGTACCCGCAGGGATGAACACCGGGGAGCTGTTTTTT.

This clone was recorded a few times. The V gene is TRBV4-1, the J gene TRBJ1-5; no reliable D call. The CDR3 is made up of 15 amino acids. Trimming pared 1 base from V and 4 bases from J, leaving 11 bases between. Germline V gene data show CDR1 as MGHRA and CDR2 as YSYEKL. The CDR3 region has the DNA TGCGCCAGCAGCCAAGCCCTGTCGGGGAATCAGCCCCAGCATTTT. This sequence encodes CASSQALSGNQPQHF.

This chain links TRBV10-3 with TRBJ1-2, with D possibly matching TRBD1 (6 bases). The CDR3 totals 14 residues. Germline V gives CDR1 ENHRY, CDR2 SYGVKD. With 6 bases removed from V and 1 base from J, the gap between germline ends came to 12 bases. The CDR3 DNA is TGTGCCATCAGAACCGGGGGCGTTAACTATGGCTACACCTTC. Translation: CAIRTGGVNYGYTF.